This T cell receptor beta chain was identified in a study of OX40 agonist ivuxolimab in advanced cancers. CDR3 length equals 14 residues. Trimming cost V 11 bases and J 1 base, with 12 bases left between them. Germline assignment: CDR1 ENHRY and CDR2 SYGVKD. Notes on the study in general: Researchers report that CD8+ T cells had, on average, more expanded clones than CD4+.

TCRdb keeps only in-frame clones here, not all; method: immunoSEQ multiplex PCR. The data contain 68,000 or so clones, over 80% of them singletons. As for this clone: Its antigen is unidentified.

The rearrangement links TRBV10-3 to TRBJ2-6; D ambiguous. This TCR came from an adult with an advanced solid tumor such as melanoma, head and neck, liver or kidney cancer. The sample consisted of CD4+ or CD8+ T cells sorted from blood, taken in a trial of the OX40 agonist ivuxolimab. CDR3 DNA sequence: TGTGCCGCCTCTCAAGTATCTGGGGCCAACGTCCTGACTTTC. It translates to CAASQVSGANVLTF.